This T cell receptor (beta chain) was recorded in a study of T cells in Graves' hyperthyroidism and ophthalmopathy. Study observations and caveats: Most thyroid clonotypes expanded above 0.001 were also detected in blood. Before onset, ophthalmopathy was predicted by the model a median roughly 6.8 months earlier.

RNA transcripts yielded amplified TCR beta CDR3 regions. First-round RT-PCR of the TCR CDR3 relied on the HTBI primer set. TCRdb used MiXCR to reprocess the multiplex PCR reads, holding one entry per CDR3 protein. The sample holds almost 350,000 distinct CDR3 sequences, roughly 20% seen once. Unmatched junction bases numbered 6, after V lost 5 bases and J lost 5 bases. Per the germline V gene, CDR1 is SGHTA and CDR2 is FQGNSA. The CDR3 is made up of 15 amino acids. Uncontrolled infection, other autoimmune disease, pregnancy or lactation disqualified patients from enrolment. In making diagnoses, clinical symptoms, serum thyroxine and TRAb, thyroid ultrasound and orbital computed tomography were all used. This clonotype was counted at least ten times. The antigen is not known.

This clonotype was obtained from a woman aged 40 to 50 with Graves' ophthalmopathy. The chain has TRBV7-2 and TRBJ2-5; 12 bases map to TRBD2. The sequenced sample was blood. The CDR3 DNA is TGTGCCAGCAGCCTATGGACTAGCGGGAAGGAGACCCAGTACTTC. It yields the protein CASSLWTSGKETQYF.